This entry lists 28 T cell receptor beta chains sequenced from one sample in a study of response to subunit inactivated influenza vaccine. TCRdb recomputed calls from the RT-PCR reads with MiXCR, one row per CDR3 protein. Here the sample spans about 540,000 distinct CDR3 sequences, less than 25% being singletons. These data also featured in a second study, about T cells expressing NK-cell markers. As reported in that work: Generation of TCR beta cDNA was performed by 5'RACE template switching incorporating UMIs.

Here the sequenced sample was CD4+ T cells sorted from PBMCs, taken 12 days after vaccination. These receptors originate from a man aged 45 to 65 who received an inactivated influenza vaccine.

The chain links TRBV20-1 to TRBJ2-2; D perhaps matches TRBD1 (6 bases). This CDR3 has 14 residues. CDR1 and CDR2 (germline): DFQATT, SNEGSKA (reference sequence). V was shortened by 1 base and J by 3 bases, with 9 bases between the two germline ends. CDR3 sequence reads: CSARVTGHTGELFF. CDR3 coding DNA: TGCAGTGCTAGAGTAACAGGGCACACCGGGGAGCTGTTTTTT.

This chain connects TRBV5-1 to TRBJ2-1, with 10 bases fitting TRBD2. The CDR3 is 16 amino acids. The germline CDR1 and CDR2 sequences are SGHRS and YFSETQ. Losses at the gene ends were 3 bases for V and 9 bases for J; bases not matched to a gene: 12. This chain's CDR3 is CASSSSLSGRASEQFF. The DNA for the CDR3 is TGCGCCAGCAGCTCTTCCCTAAGCGGGAGGGCCAGTGAGCAGTTCTTC.

This clonotype was observed a handful of times. CDR3 sequence reads: CASSPGNNNEQFF. The CDR3 nucleotides read TGCGCCAGCAGCCCCGGAAATAACAATGAGCAGTTCTTC. The rearrangement links TRBV5-1 to TRBJ2-1; D remains unclear. The CDR3 length is 13 residues. Trimming shortened V by 4 bases and J by 5 bases, and 10 bases separated the two germline ends. Per the germline V gene, CDR1 is SGHRS and CDR2 is YFSETQ.

The chain links TRBV6-2 or TRBV6-3 to TRBJ2-1; 12 bases are a match to TRBD2. V lost 6 bases and J lost 6; bases outside the gene matches: 12. The CDR3 totals 17 residues. Germline values: CDR1 MNHEY, CDR2 SVGEGT. CDR3 bases: TGTGCCAGCAGCCTAGGATCTAGCGGGAGGGTCCCCAATGAGCAGTTCTTC. This encodes CASSLGSSGRVPNEQFF.

This clonotype was seen a few times. This chain links TRBV5-1 with TRBJ2-5; D is possibly TRBD2 (6 bases). Germline CDR1 is SGHRS and CDR2 is YFSETQ. Deletions cut 0 bases from V and 5 bases from J, with 11 bases between. The CDR3 runs to 14 residues. The CDR3 sequence: CASSLAGLSETQYF. CDR3 nucleotides: TGCGCCAGCAGCTTGGCGGGACTGTCGGAGACCCAGTACTTC.

V gene TRBV6-2 or TRBV6-3 combines with J gene TRBJ1-5; 8 bases agree with TRBD1. This CDR3 is 13 amino acids long. Germline assignment: CDR1 MNHEY and CDR2 SVGEGT. Trimming cost V 2 bases and J 7 bases; bases outside gene matches: 1. CDR3 protein: CASSYGDRQPQHF. CDR3 nucleotide sequence: TGTGCCAGCAGTTACGGGGACAGGCAGCCCCAGCATTTT.

The V gene is TRBV6-4, the J gene TRBJ1-5, with D possibly TRBD1 on 5 matching bases. The CDR3 runs to 18 residues. The germline gives CDR1 MRHNA, CDR2 SNTAGT. Trimming stripped 7 bases from V and 0 bases from J, with 22 bases between. The CDR3 DNA sequence: TGTGCCAGCAAAGTTTTTAACGGAGGGGCGCGTAGCAATCAGCCCCAGCATTTT. Encoded protein: CASKVFNGGARSNQPQHF.

This clonotype turned up a few times. The rearrangement links TRBV20-1 to TRBJ1-2; D gene unclear. V gave up 2 bases and J gave up 0 bases, with 13 bases separating them. Germline assignment: CDR1 DFQATT and CDR2 SNEGSKA (reference sequence). The CDR3 covers 15 residues. CDR3 region: CSARQSTLSNYGYTF. The CDR3 DNA reads TGCAGTGCTAGACAATCAACCTTGTCTAACTATGGCTACACCTTC.

This clonotype turned up a few times. The chain carries TRBV7-9 and TRBJ1-5; D is undetermined. CDR3 size: 14 residues. The germline V and J ends were trimmed by 2 bases and 0 bases, with 5 bases remaining between them. Germline V gene sequence: CDR1 SEHNR, CDR2 FQNEAQ (reference sequence). The CDR3 DNA follows: TGTGCCAGCAGCTTACCTTATAGCAATCAGCCCCAGCATTTT. It translates to CASSLPYSNQPQHF.

This clonotype turned up a few times. This chain uses TRBV5-1 with TRBJ1-3; D not certain. Germline values: CDR1 SGHRS, CDR2 YFSETQ. There are 11 residues in the CDR3. The germline V and J ends were trimmed by 0 bases and 8 bases, with 3 bases remaining between them. The CDR3 DNA reads TGCGCCAGCAGCTTGGAGGACACCATATATTTT. As protein: CASSLEDTIYF.

V is TRBV5-1 and J is TRBJ1-1; 8 nucleotides align to TRBD1. V shed 5 bases, J shed 1 base, and the junction held 7 bases outside the gene matches. Germline-derived CDR1 and CDR2 are SGHRS and YFSETQ. The CDR3 has 15 residues. The CDR3: CASSGTGIQNTEAFF. The CDR3 nucleotides read TGCGCCAGCAGTGGGACAGGAATTCAGAACACTGAAGCTTTCTTT.

The rearrangement uses TRBV7-3 and TRBJ1-2, with 8 bases that match TRBD1. From germline, CDR1 is SGHTA and CDR2 FQGTGA. V shed 5 bases, J shed 3 bases, and the junction held 8 bases outside the gene matches. This CDR3 region has 15 residues. The CDR3 region is CASSPQGAGDYGYTF. In nucleotides, the CDR3 is TGTGCCAGCAGCCCCCAGGGGGCTGGGGACTATGGCTACACCTTC.

The V gene is TRBV7-3, the J gene TRBJ2-1; 8 bases are a match to TRBD2. Germline trimming cut 4 bases from V and 9 bases from J; bases unmatched to any gene: 5. Germline CDR1 SGHTA, CDR2 FQGTGA. The CDR3 covers 13 residues. The CDR3 sequence: CASSSPAGGEQFF. As DNA, the CDR3 is TGTGCCAGCAGCTCCCCGGCGGGAGGTGAGCAGTTCTTC.

The genes are TRBV6-5 and TRBJ2-3; 10 bases map to TRBD2. Unmatched junction bases numbered 8, after V lost 2 bases and J lost 6 bases. This CDR3 has 16 residues. The germline gives CDR1 MNHEY, CDR2 SVGAGI. The CDR3 protein is CASSYRWTSGTDTQYF. The CDR3 coding sequence is TGTGCCAGCAGTTACCGGTGGACTAGCGGAACGGATACGCAGTATTTT.

The chain uses TRBV5-5 and TRBJ2-3; D is uncertain. Germline V CDR1 and CDR2: SGHKS, YYEKEE (reference sequence). The germline V and J ends were trimmed by 3 bases and 4 bases, with 6 bases remaining between them. CDR3 length: 12 residues. For the CDR3, the DNA is TGTGCCAGCAGCTGGACGGCAGATACGCAGTATTTT. It is translated as CASSWTADTQYF.

In this sample, this clonotype turned up a few times. This chain joins TRBV7-2 and TRBJ2-3, with 8 positions matching TRBD2. Losses at the gene ends were 1 base for V and 5 bases for J; bases not matched to a gene: 5. Germline lookup yields CDR1 SGHTA and CDR2 FQGNSA. The CDR3 length is 15 residues. The CDR3, as DNA: TGTGCCAGCAGCTTAGTGGCTAGCGGGCAAGATACGCAGTATTTT. It yields the protein CASSLVASGQDTQYF.

A few counts support this clonotype. The chain is built from TRBV20-1 and TRBJ2-3; D might be TRBD2 (7 bases). With 2 bases removed from V and 6 bases from J, the gap between germline ends came to 18 bases. CDR1 is DFQATT, CDR2 SNEGSKA, per germline (reference sequence). The CDR3 totals 15 residues. CDR3 nucleotides: TGCAGTGCTAGACCGGGGAGGGGGGGGAGGGATACGCAGTATTTT. It is translated as CSARPGRGGRDTQYF.

There are many counts of this clonotype. The J gene is TRBJ2-5, the V gene TRBV7-9; D unresolved. Germline values: CDR1 SEHNR, CDR2 FQNEAQ (reference sequence). This CDR3 is built from 14 residues. Between the trimmed V and J ends, which lost 1 base and 0 bases, there was a span of 6 bases. CDR3 amino acids: CASSLELYQETQYF. The CDR3 DNA is TGTGCCAGCAGCTTAGAGCTGTACCAAGAGACCCAGTACTTC.

V and J are TRBV28 and TRBJ2-3; no clear D gene. Per the germline V gene, CDR1 is MDHEN and CDR2 is SYDVKM. Trimming left V 6 bases short and J 6 bases short, with 10 bases between. CDR3 size: 12 residues. CDR3 coding DNA: TGTGCCAGCAGCCAGATGGGGGATACGCAGTATTTT. This translates into CASSQMGDTQYF.

The chain uses TRBV5-1 and TRBJ2-7; 7 nucleotides match TRBD1. Trimming at V came to 4 bases and at J to 6 bases, leaving 4 bases not matched to a gene. Germline values: CDR1 SGHRS, CDR2 YFSETQ. This CDR3 has 12 amino acids. The CDR3 bases are TGCGCCAGCAGCCCTACAGGGGTCGAGCAGTACTTC. Amino acid sequence: CASSPTGVEQYF.

This clonotype showed up just a few times. The chain's CDR3 is CASSFRPHLTNQPQHF. The CDR3 DNA reads TGTGCCAGCAGTTTCCGGCCGCACCTCACGAATCAGCCCCAGCATTTT. This chain connects TRBV2 to TRBJ1-5; D call uncertain. CDR3 length equals 16 residues. Germline assignment: CDR1 SNHLY and CDR2 FYNNEI. V gave up 5 bases and J gave up 4 bases, with 18 bases separating them. The whole variable domain, remainder taken from reference TRBV2 and TRBJ1-5, is EPEVTQTPSHQVTQMGQEVILRCVPISNHLYFYWYRQILGQKVEFLVSFYNNEISEKSEIFDDQFSVERPDGSNFTLKIRSTKLEDSAMYFCASSFRPHLTNQPQHFGDGTRLSIL.

This clonotype was detected only a few times. In DNA form, the CDR3 reads TGTGCCAGCAGCCGGACAGGGGGGGTCATGAACACTGAAGCTTTCTTT. It encodes CASSRTGGVMNTEAFF. The chain uses TRBV12-3 or TRBV12-4 and TRBJ1-1, with 10 bases identical to TRBD1. This CDR3 is 16 amino acids long. The V gene end was trimmed by 6 bases and the J gene end by 0 bases; junction bases not matched to a gene: 7.

The gene calls are TRBV7-8 and TRBJ2-7; 7 nucleotides agree with TRBD1. The CDR3 runs to 16 residues. Germline V gene data show CDR1 as SGHVS and CDR2 as FQNEAQ. Losses at the gene ends were 1 base for V and 5 bases for J; bases not matched to a gene: 11. CDR3 loop: CASSLGSGQRFDEQYF. The CDR3 coding sequence is TGTGCCAGCAGCTTAGGGTCGGGACAGAGGTTTGACGAGCAGTACTTC.

This sequence joins TRBV7-2 and TRBJ2-5; 9 bases are shared with TRBD1. The CDR3 spans 15 residues. The trim removed 6 bases at V and 2 bases at J, leaving 7 bases unmatched. The germline V gene encodes CDR1 SGHTA and CDR2 FQGNSA. Here the CDR3 reads CASRSSGQGQETQYF. In nucleotides, the CDR3 is TGTGCCAGCAGGTCATCGGGACAGGGACAAGAGACCCAGTACTTC.

Written as DNA, the CDR3 is TGTGCCAGCTCTCAACAGGGAGGGGGTATCCACGAGCAGTACTTC. It codes for CASSQQGGGIHEQYF. The V gene is TRBV18, the J gene TRBJ2-7; TRBD2 might be the D (7 bases). The CDR3 sequence is 15 residues long. Trimming shortened V by 6 bases and J by 5 bases, and 20 bases separated the two germline ends. Germline CDR1 KGHSH, CDR2 LQKENI.

Many counts were recorded for this clonotype. The chain recombines TRBV9 with TRBJ2-3; 10 bases line up with TRBD2. This CDR3 spans 19 amino acids. From germline, CDR1 is SGDLS and CDR2 YYNGEE. V lost 3 bases and J lost 5; bases outside the gene matches: 18. CDR3 amino acids: CASSDKIGGLAGAGDTQYF. CDR3 nucleotide sequence: TGTGCCAGCAGCGATAAAATAGGGGGTCTAGCGGGGGCCGGAGATACGCAGTATTTT.

V usage is TRBV29-1 and J usage is TRBJ1-5; D call uncertain. The V gene's germline CDR1 is SQVTM and CDR2 ANQGSEA. CDR3 length: 13 residues. V lost 7 bases to trimming and J lost 6 bases, with 16 bases between them. The CDR3 reads CSGHRKGVQPQHF. CDR3 bases: TGCAGCGGACATAGAAAGGGTGTTCAGCCCCAGCATTTT.

There are many counts of this clonotype. V gene TRBV5-5 combines with J gene TRBJ2-7, with 8 bases matching TRBD2. Trimming cost V 2 bases and J 0 bases; bases outside gene matches: 13. In germline, CDR1 is SGHKS, CDR2 YYEKEE (reference sequence). CDR3 length equals 18 residues. The CDR3 sequence: CASSLPLAGGFGSYEQYF. The CDR3 DNA reads TGTGCCAGCAGCTTACCCCTGGCGGGAGGTTTCGGCTCCTACGAGCAGTACTTC.